A selection of T cell receptor beta chains follows, all from one sample in a study of shared T cell receptors in the human thymus. Sequencing was performed with immunoSEQ multiplex PCR; in TCRdb, only in-frame clones are kept and a portion is missing. The sample lists 700,000 or so clones; 70% to 90% were seen once. The sample was also linked to a second study, of human thymus T cells.

Input material: thymocytes. The receptors derive from a girl younger than two with a congenital heart defect. CDR3s include the opening cysteine and the closing phenylalanine or tryptophan. The D gene is left open where the match is weak. Clone size is given for some rows only: seen once, a few or many times, or a class if the clone is expanded.

cdr3_length	v_call	clone_size	j_call	d_call	cdr3_aa	cdr3_nt
15	TRBV19	NA	TRBJ1-5	NA	CASSIKGPGNQPQHF	TGTGCCAGTAGTATAAAGGGGCCAGGGAATCAGCCCCAGCATTTT
12	TRBV4-1	NA	TRBJ2-3	NA	CASSDYADTQYF	TGCGCCAGCAGTGACTACGCAGATACGCAGTATTTT
16	TRBV14	once	TRBJ2-7	TRBD1	CASSPTEGQGCDEQYF	TGTGCCAGCAGCCCAACAGAGGGACAGGGATGTGACGAGCAGTACTTC
14	TRBV29-1	NA	TRBJ1-1	NA	CSVQGGVRNTEAFF	TGCAGCGTTCAAGGGGGGGTACGAAACACTGAAGCTTTCTTT
19	TRBV5-4	few	TRBJ2-1	TRBD2	CASSSDGTSGGAGGNEQFF	TGTGCCAGCAGTTCTGATGGGACTAGCGGGGGGGCAGGTGGTAATGAGCAGTTCTTC
11	TRBV9	NA	TRBJ1-1	NA	CASSVVTEAFF	TGTGCCAGCAGCGTCGTAACAGAAGCTTTCTTT
15	TRBV6-4	NA	TRBJ1-2	TRBD1	CASRPDARGQGVYTF	TGTGCCAGCAGGCCAGACGCGCGCGGTCAGGGGGTCTACACCTTC
17	TRBV10-2	NA	TRBJ1-1	TRBD1	CASSESVGQGGFTEAFF	TGCGCCAGCAGTGAGTCTGTCGGACAGGGGGGGTTCACTGAAGCTTTCTTT
15	TRBV27	NA	TRBJ2-5	NA	CASSSPDRPKETQYF	TGTGCCAGCAGTTCACCGGACAGACCCAAAGAGACCCAGTACTTC
17	TRBV25-1	NA	TRBJ1-1	NA	CASSGRRQATTNTEAFF	TGTGCCAGCAGTGGCCGAAGACAGGCCACCACCAACACTGAAGCCTTCTTT
15	TRBV5-6	NA	TRBJ1-5	NA	CASSLQGGPNQPQHF	TGTGCCAGCAGCTTGCAGGGAGGACCGAATCAGCCCCAGCATTTT
18	TRBV19	NA	TRBJ2-2	NA	CASSHILGTRTNTGELFF	TGTGCCAGTAGTCACATCTTAGGGACAAGGACGAACACCGGGGAGCTGTTTTTT
13	TRBV5-1	NA	TRBJ1-3	NA	CASSPEQRNTIYF	TGCGCCAGCAGCCCCGAACAGAGAAACACCATATATTTT
17	TRBV19	NA	TRBJ2-3	NA	CASREIGGKGRTDTQYF	TGTGCCAGTAGGGAAATCGGTGGAAAGGGGCGGACAGATACGCAGTATTTT
16	TRBV7-2	NA	TRBJ2-3	TRBD2	CASRSGGAGYTDTQYF	TGTGCCAGCAGGAGCGGGGGGGCCGGATACACAGATACGCAGTATTTT
12	TRBV5-1	NA	TRBJ2-1	NA	CASRAFYNEQFF	TGCGCCAGCAGGGCTTTCTACAATGAGCAGTTCTTC
18	TRBV18	NA	TRBJ1-6	TRBD1	CASSPQATGGPYNSPLHF	TGTGCCAGCTCACCACAGGCGACAGGGGGACCCTATAATTCACCCCTCCACTTT
13	TRBV5-6	NA	TRBJ1-4	NA	CASSPGTPEKLFF	TGTGCCAGCAGCCCCGGGACACCTGAAAAACTGTTTTTT
13	TRBV29-1	NA	TRBJ1-1	TRBD1	CSVESRGWTEAFF	TGCAGCGTTGAATCCAGGGGGTGGACTGAAGCTTTCTTT
16	TRBV28	NA	TRBJ1-1	NA	CASSRPPDSSNTEAFF	TGTGCCAGCAGTCGCCCCCCGGACAGTTCGAACACTGAAGCTTTCTTT
14	TRBV18	NA	TRBJ1-1	NA	CASSLGDCYTEAFF	TGTGCCAGCTCCCTTGGGGACTGCTACACTGAAGCTTTCTTT
15	TRBV7-6	NA	TRBJ2-5	TRBD2	CASSQSGGTGETQYF	TGTGCCAGCAGCCAAAGCGGGGGAACAGGAGAGACCCAGTACTTC
16	TRBV5-6	NA	TRBJ1-1	NA	CASSLGQPPLNTEAFF	TGTGCCAGCAGCTTGGGACAGCCACCTCTGAACACTGAAGCTTTCTTT
17	TRBV28	NA	TRBJ2-2	NA	CASSSLSTGTNTGELFF	TGTGCCAGCAGTTCGCTGAGTACAGGTACGAACACCGGGGAGCTGTTTTTT
18	TRBV4-3	NA	TRBJ1-2	TRBD1	CASSQGPDRGARGYGYTF	TGCGCCAGCAGCCAAGGTCCGGACAGGGGGGCACGGGGCTATGGCTACACCTTC
15	TRBV29-1	NA	TRBJ1-2	TRBD1	CSVEKDRGPNYGYTF	TGCAGCGTCGAGAAGGACAGGGGGCCCAACTATGGCTACACCTTC